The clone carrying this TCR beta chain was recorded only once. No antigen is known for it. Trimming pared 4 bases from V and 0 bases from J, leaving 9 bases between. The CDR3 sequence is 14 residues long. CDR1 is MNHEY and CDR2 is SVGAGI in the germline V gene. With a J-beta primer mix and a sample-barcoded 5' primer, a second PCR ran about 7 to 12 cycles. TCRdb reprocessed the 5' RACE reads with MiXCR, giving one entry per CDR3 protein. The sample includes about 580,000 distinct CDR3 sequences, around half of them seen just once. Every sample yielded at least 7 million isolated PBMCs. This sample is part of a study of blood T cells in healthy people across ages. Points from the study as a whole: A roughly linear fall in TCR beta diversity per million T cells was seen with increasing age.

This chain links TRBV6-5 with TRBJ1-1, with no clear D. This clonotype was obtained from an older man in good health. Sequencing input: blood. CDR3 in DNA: TGTGCCAGCAGTTTTGACGGTATGAACACTGAAGCTTTCTTT. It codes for CASSFDGMNTEAFF.